Sequencing of this T cell receptor beta chain was carried out in a study of CD8+ T cells in alopecia areata. The sequencing template was cDNA reverse transcribed from extracted RNA. This table comes from immunoSEQ multiplex PCR, and its TCRdb copy is limited to in-frame clones, with some not included. The table has 90,000 to 100,000 clones, 35% to 50% seen once. Study-wide results and limits: An increase in clonality over normal scalp was evident in lesional scalp, especially alopecia totalis/universalis. Sequencing of scalp samples also includes resident alphabeta T cells from normal skin.

Researchers took lesional scalp punch biopsies and peripheral blood from people who were alopecia areata patients. CD4+ and CD8+ T cells were sorted from PBMCs stained for CD3, CD4 and CD8. Comments on this clone: No antigen is known for it.

Germline CDR1 is SQVTM and CDR2 is ANQGSEA. CDR3 length equals 15 residues. V was pared by 1 base and J by 0 bases, with 13 bases between. The chain uses TRBV29-1 and TRBJ2-7, with D possibly matching TRBD1 (6 bases). The sequenced sample was CD4+ T cells sorted from blood. The TCR originated in a human donor with alopecia areata. CDR3 sequence (DNA): TGCAGCGTTGAAGTTTCCCGGGACAACTCCTACGAGCAGTACTTC. It encodes CSVEVSRDNSYEQYF.